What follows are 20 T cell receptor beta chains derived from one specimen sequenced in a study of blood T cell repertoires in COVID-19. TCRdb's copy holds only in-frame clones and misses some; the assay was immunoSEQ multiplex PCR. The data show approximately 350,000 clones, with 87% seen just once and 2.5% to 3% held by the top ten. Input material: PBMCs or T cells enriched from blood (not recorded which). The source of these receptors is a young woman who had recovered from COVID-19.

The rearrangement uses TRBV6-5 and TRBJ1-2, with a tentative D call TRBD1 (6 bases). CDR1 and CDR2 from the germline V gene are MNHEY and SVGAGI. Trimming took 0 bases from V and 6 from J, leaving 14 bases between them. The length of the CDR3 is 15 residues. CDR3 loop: CASSYSYDRSNGYTF. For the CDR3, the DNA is TGTGCCAGCAGTTACTCCTATGACAGGTCGAATGGCTACACCTTC.

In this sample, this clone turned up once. CDR3 in DNA: TGTGCCAGCAGCCTTGGGACAGTTTCCTACGAGCAGTACTTC. This gives the protein CASSLGTVSYEQYF. The V and J genes are TRBV9 and TRBJ2-7; 7 nucleotides align to TRBD1. The CDR3 extends over 14 amino acids. From germline, CDR1 is SGDLS and CDR2 YYNGEE. Unmatched junction bases numbered 5, after V lost 4 bases and J lost 1 base.

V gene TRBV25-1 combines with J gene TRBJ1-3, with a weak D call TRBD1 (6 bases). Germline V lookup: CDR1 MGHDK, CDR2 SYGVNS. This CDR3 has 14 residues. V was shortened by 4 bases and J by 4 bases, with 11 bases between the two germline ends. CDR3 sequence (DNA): TGTGCCAGCAGTGTACAGGGTCCGGGAAACACCATATATTTT. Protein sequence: CASSVQGPGNTIYF.

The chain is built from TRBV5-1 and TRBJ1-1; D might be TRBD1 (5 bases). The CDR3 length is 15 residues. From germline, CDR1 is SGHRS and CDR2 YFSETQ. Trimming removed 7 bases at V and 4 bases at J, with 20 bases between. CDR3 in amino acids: CASGDPGSVGTEAFF. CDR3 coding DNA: TGCGCCAGCGGCGATCCAGGGTCCGTGGGCACTGAAGCTTTCTTT.

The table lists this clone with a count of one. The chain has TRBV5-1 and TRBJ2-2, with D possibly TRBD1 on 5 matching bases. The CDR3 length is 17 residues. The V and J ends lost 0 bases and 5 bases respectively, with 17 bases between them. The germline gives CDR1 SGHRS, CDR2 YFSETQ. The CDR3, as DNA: TGCGCCAGCAGCTTGGTCCCCAGGCAGGGTAGAACCGGGGAGCTGTTTTTT. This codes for CASSLVPRQGRTGELFF.

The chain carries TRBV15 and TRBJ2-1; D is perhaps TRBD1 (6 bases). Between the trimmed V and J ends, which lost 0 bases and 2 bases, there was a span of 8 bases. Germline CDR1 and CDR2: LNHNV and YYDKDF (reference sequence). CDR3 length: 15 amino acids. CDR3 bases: TGTGCCACCAGCAGAGACAGGGGTGCCTACAATGAGCAGTTCTTC. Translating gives CATSRDRGAYNEQFF.

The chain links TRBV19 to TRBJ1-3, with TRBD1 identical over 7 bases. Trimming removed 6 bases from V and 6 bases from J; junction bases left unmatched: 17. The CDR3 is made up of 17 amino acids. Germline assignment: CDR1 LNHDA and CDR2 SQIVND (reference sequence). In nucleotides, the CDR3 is TGTGCCAGTAGCGCCACCGTCTTAGGGGGCGGAGAAAACACCATATATTTT. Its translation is CASSATVLGGGENTIYF.

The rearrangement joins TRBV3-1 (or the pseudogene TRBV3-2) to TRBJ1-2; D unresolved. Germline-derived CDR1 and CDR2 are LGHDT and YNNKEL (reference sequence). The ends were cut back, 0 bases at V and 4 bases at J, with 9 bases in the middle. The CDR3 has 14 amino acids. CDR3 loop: CASSQDLGSYGYTF. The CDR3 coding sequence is TGTGCCAGCAGCCAAGATCTAGGCAGCTATGGCTACACCTTC.

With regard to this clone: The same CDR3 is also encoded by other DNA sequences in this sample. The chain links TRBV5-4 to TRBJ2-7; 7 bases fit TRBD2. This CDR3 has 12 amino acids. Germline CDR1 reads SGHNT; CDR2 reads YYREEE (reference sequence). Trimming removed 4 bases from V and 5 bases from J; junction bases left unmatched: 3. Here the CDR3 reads CASSLSGNEQYF. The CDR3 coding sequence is TGTGCCAGCAGCCTCAGCGGGAACGAGCAGTACTTC.

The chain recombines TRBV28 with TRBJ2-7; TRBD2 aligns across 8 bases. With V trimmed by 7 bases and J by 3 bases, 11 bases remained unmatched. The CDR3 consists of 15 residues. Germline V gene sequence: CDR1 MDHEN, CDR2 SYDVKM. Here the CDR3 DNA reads TGTGCCAGCAACAAAGTTGGGACTAGGAGCTACGAGCAGTACTTC. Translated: CASNKVGTRSYEQYF.

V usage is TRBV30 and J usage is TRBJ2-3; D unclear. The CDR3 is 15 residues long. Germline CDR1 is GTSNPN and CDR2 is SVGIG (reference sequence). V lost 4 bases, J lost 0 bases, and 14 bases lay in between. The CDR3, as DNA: TGTGCCTGGACCACCCCTTCGACTAGCACAGATACGCAGTATTTT. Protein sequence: CAWTTPSTSTDTQYF.

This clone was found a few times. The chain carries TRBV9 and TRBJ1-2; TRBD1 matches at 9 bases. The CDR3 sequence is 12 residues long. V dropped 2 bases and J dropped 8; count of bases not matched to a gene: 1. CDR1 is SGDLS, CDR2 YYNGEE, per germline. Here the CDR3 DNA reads TGTGCCAGCAGCGTTGGACAGGGGGGCTACACCTTC. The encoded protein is CASSVGQGGYTF.

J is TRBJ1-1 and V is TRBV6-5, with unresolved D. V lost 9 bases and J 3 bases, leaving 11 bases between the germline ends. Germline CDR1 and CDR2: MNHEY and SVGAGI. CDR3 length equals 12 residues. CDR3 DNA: TGTGCCAGTGCCCTCCGAGACACTGAAGCTTTCTTT. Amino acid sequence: CASALRDTEAFF.

In nucleotides, the CDR3 is TGCGCCAGCAGCCATCCCAAAGGACAGAGTAGCATGAACACTGAAGCTTTCTTT. Translating gives CASSHPKGQSSMNTEAFF. The chain joins TRBV4-1 to TRBJ1-1; possibly TRBD1 for D (6 bases). The ends were cut back, 3 bases at V and 0 bases at J, with 20 bases in the middle. CDR3 length equals 18 residues. Germline V lookup: CDR1 MGHRA, CDR2 YSYEKL.

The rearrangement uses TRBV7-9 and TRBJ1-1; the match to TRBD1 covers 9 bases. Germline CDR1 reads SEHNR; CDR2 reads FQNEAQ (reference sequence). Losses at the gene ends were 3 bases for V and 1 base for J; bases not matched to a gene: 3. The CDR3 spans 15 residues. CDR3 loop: CASSFATGGNTEAFF. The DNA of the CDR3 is TGTGCCAGCAGCTTTGCGACAGGGGGGAACACTGAAGCTTTCTTT.

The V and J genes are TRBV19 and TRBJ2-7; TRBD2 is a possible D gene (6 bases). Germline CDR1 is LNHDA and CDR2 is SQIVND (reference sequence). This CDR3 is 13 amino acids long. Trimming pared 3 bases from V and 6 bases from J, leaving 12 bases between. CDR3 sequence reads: CASSIGQGGEQYF. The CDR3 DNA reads TGTGCCAGTAGTATTGGGCAGGGAGGCGAGCAGTACTTC.

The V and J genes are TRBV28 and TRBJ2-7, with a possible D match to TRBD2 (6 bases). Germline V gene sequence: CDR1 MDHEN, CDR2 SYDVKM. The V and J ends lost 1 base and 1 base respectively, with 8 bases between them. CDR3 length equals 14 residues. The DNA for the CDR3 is TGTGCCAGCAGTTTATTGGGGAGGTCCTACGAGCAGTACTTC. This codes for CASSLLGRSYEQYF.

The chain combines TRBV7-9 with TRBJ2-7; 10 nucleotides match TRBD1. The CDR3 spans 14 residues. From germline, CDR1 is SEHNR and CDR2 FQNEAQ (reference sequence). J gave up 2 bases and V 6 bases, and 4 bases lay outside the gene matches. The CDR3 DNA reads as TGTGCCAGCAGTCCCGGACAGGGGGCCTACGAGCAGTACTTC. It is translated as CASSPGQGAYEQYF.

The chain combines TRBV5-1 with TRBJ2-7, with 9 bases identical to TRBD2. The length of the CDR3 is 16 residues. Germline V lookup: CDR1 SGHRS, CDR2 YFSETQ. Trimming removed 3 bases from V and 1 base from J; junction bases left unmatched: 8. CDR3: CASSWSGTSSSYEQYF. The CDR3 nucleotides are TGCGCCAGCAGCTGGTCCGGGACTAGCAGTTCCTACGAGCAGTACTTC.

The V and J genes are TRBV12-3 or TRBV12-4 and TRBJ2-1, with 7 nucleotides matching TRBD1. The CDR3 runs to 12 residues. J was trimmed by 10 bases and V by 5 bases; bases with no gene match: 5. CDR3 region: CASSADRYEQFF. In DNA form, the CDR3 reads TGTGCCAGCAGTGCGGACAGGTACGAGCAGTTCTTC.